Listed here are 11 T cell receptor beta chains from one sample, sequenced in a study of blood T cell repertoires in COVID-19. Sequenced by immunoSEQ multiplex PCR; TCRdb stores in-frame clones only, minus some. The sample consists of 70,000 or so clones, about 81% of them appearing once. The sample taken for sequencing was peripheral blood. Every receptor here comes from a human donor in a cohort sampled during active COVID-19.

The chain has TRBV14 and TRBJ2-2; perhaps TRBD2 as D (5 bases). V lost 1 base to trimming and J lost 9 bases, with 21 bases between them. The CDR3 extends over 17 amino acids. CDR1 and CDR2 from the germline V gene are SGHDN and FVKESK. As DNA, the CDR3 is TGTGCCAGCAGCCAAGTCCATTCTTCAATATTCGGGAGGGAGCTGTTTTTT. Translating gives CASSQVHSSIFGRELFF.

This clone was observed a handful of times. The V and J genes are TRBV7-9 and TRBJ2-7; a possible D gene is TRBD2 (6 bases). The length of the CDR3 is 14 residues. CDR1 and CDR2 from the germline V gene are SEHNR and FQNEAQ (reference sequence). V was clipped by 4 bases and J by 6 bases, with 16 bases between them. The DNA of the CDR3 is TGTGCCAGCAGCTCCCGGCGGGCGGGGCTCGAGCAGTACTTC. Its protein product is CASSSRRAGLEQYF. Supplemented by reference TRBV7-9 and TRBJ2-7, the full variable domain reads DTGVSQNPRHKITKRGQNVTFRCDPISEHNRLYWYRQTLGQGPEFLTYFQNEAQLEKSRLLSDRFSAERPKGSFSTLEIQRTEQGDSAMYLCASSSRRAGLEQYFGPGTRLTVT.

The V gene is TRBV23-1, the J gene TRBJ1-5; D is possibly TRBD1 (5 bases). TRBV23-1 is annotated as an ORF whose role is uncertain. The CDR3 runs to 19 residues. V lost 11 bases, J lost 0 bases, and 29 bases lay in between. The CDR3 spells CACCLTRGHPWDSNQPQHF. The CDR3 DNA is TGCGCCTGCTGCCTTACGAGAGGACACCCTTGGGATAGCAATCAGCCCCAGCATTTT.

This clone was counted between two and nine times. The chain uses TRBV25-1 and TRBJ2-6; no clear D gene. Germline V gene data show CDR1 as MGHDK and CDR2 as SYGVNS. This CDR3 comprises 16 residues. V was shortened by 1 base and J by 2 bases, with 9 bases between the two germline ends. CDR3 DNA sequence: TGTGCCAGCAGTGAATCCGGTGTAGCTGGGGCCAACGTCCTGACTTTC. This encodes CASSESGVAGANVLTF.

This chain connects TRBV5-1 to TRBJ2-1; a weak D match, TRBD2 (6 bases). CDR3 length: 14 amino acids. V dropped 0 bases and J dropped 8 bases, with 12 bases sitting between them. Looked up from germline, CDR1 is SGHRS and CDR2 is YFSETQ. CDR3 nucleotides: TGCGCCAGCAGCTTGGTCGGGGGAAATGATGAGCAGTTCTTC. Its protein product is CASSLVGGNDEQFF.

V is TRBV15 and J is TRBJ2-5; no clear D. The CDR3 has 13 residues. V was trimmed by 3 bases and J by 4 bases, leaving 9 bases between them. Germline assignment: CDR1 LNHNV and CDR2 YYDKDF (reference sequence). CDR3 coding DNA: TGTGCCACCAGCAGTTTCTTCGGAGAGACCCAGTACTTC. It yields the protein CATSSFFGETQYF.

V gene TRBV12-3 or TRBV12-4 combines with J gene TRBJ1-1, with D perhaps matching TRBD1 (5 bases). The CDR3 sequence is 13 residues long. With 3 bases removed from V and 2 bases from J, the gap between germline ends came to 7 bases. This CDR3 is CASSFDSNTEAFF. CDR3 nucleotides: TGTGCCAGCAGTTTCGACAGCAACACTGAAGCTTTCTTT.

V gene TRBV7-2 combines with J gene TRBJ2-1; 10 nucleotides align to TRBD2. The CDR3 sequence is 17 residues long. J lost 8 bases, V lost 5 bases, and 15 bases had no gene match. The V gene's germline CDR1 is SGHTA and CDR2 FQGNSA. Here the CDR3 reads CASSLYSGTSARDEQFF. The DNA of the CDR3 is TGTGCCAGCAGCCTATATTCCGGGACTAGCGCCCGTGATGAGCAGTTCTTC.

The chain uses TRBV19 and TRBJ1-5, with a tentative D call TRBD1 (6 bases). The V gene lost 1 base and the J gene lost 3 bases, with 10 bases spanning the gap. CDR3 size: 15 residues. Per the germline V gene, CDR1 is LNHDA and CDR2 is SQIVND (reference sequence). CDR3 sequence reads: CASSIGPGANQPQHF. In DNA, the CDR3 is TGTGCCAGTAGTATAGGGCCAGGGGCCAATCAGCCCCAGCATTTT.

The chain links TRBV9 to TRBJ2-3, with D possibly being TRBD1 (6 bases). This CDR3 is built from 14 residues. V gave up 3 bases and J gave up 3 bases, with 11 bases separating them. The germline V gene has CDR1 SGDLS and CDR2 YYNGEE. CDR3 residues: CASSGGQATDTQYF. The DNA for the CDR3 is TGTGCCAGCAGCGGGGGGCAGGCTACAGATACGCAGTATTTT.

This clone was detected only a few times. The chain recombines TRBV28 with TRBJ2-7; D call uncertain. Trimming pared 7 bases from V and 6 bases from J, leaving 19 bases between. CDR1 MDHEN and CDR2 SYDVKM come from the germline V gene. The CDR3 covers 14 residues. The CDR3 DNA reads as TGTGCCAGCACCCTCCCCGGCGGTCCGAGCGAGCAGTACTTC. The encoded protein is CASTLPGGPSEQYF.